The entry below describes one T cell receptor beta chain. The antigen is undetermined. The method was immunoSEQ multiplex PCR; TCRdb's version includes in-frame clones alone and lacks a portion of them. The sample contains 60,000 to 75,000 clones, about 89% of which appear only once. This entry comes from a study of graft-versus-host responses after intestinal transplantation. Points from the study as a whole: Detection of GvH clones occurred in recipient marrow, and some had their first appearance in ileum or blood. Early HvG declines after transplant were associated with peak circulating GvH clone levels.

There are 17 residues in the CDR3. The V gene end was trimmed by 3 bases and the J gene end by 3 bases; junction bases not matched to a gene: 7. In germline, CDR1 is SNHLY, CDR2 FYNNEI. Sequenced here: unstimulated CD8+ T cells sorted from spleen or lymph node cells, sampled before intestinal transplant. The origin of this receptor is a human donor who received an intestinal transplant. The genes are TRBV2 and TRBJ2-1; 11 bases map to TRBD2. The CDR3 bases are TGTGCCAGCAGTGACTTCGGGACTAGCGGTTACTACAATGAGCAGTTCTTC. It codes for CASSDFGTSGYYNEQFF. The full variable domain, rest sourced from reference TRBV2 and TRBJ2-1, is EPEVTQTPSHQVTQMGQEVILRCVPISNHLYFYWYRQILGQKVEFLVSFYNNEISEKSEIFDDQFSVERPDGSNFTLKIRSTKLEDSAMYFCASSDFGTSGYYNEQFFGPGTRLTVL.